This passage covers 22 T cell receptor beta chains from one sample sequenced in a study of CD8 T cells in ankylosing spondylitis. TCRdb passed the 5' RACE reads through MiXCR, listing each CDR3 protein once. The sample has some 220,000 distinct CDR3 sequences, around 8% seen once; the top ten hold around 4.9%. Sequenced material: blood, either unsorted or a sorted T cell fraction (not recorded which). Receptor source: a female donor with ankylosing spondylitis or in good health (not recorded which).

CDR3 amino acids: CASSFSGGDNEQFF. CDR3 in DNA: TGTGCCAGCAGCTTTAGCGGGGGGGATAATGAGCAGTTCTTC. The chain joins TRBV7-3 to TRBJ2-1, with TRBD2 matching 11 bases. Germline V gene lookup returns CDR1 SGHTA and CDR2 FQGTGA. There are 14 residues in the CDR3. V gave up 3 bases and J gave up 7 bases; unmatched junction bases: 2. Full variable domain (outside the CDR3, taken from reference TRBV7-3 and TRBJ2-1): GAGVSQTPSNKVTEKGKYVELRCDPISGHTALYWYRQSLGQGPEFLIYFQGTGAADDSGLPNDRFFAVRPEGSVSTLKIQRTERGDSAVYLCASSFSGGDNEQFFGPGTRLTVL.

This clonotype was counted between two and nine times. This chain links TRBV18 with TRBJ2-6; D is unclear. CDR3 length: 15 amino acids. Deletions cut 3 bases from V and 0 bases from J, with 6 bases between. Germline CDR1 reads KGHSH; CDR2 reads LQKENI. In DNA, the CDR3 is TGTGCCAGCTCACCCCAGAGCTCTGGGGCCAACGTCCTGACTTTC. Its translation is CASSPQSSGANVLTF.

This clonotype was counted many times. The gene calls are TRBV7-6 and TRBJ2-3; 10 bases line up with TRBD2. Germline assignment: CDR1 SGHVS and CDR2 FNYEAQ. The CDR3 sequence is 18 residues long. V gave up 3 bases and J gave up 4 bases; unmatched junction bases: 13. DNA of the CDR3: TGTGCCAGCAGCTTCCGTTCGGCTAGCGGGAGATCGGCAGATACGCAGTATTTT. It yields the protein CASSFRSASGRSADTQYF.

This clonotype was recorded a few times. The chain uses TRBV5-5 and TRBJ2-7; 8 bases line up with TRBD2. V gave up 3 bases and J gave up 5 bases; unmatched junction bases: 7. The CDR3 runs 14 residues. Germline CDR1 and CDR2: SGHKS and YYEKEE (reference sequence). The CDR3 spells CASSSGLATHEQYF. The CDR3 DNA is TGTGCCAGCAGCTCTGGACTAGCAACCCACGAGCAGTACTTC. Full variable domain (rest looked up from reference TRBV5-5 and TRBJ2-7): DAGVTQSPTHLIKTRGQQVTLRCSPISGHKSVSWYQQVLGQGPQFIFQYYEKEERGRGNFPDRFSARQFPNYSSELNVNALLLGDSALYLCASSSGLATHEQYFGPGTRLTVT.

This clonotype occurred many times. The chain employs TRBV12-3 or TRBV12-4 and TRBJ2-7; 7 nucleotides line up with TRBD1. Trimming removed 5 bases from V and 0 bases from J; junction bases left unmatched: 22. The CDR3 runs to 20 residues. CDR3 bases: TGTGCCAGCAGTCCCGGAAGGACAGGTTTTCGAAGGCTAAGCTCCTACGAGCAGTACTTC. It is translated as CASSPGRTGFRRLSSYEQYF.

The chain couples TRBV29-1 to TRBJ1-1; 9 positions agree with TRBD1. This CDR3 has 13 residues. V lost 4 bases, J lost 2 bases, and 2 bases stayed unmatched. Germline CDR1 SQVTM, CDR2 ANQGSEA. In nucleotides, the CDR3 is TGCAGCGTTGGGGGACAGGGCAACACTGAAGCTTTCTTT. Translated, it gives CSVGGQGNTEAFF.

This clonotype appeared many times. The chain has TRBV29-1 and TRBJ1-1; 11 bases fit TRBD1. The CDR3 has 16 amino acids. Germline CDR1 reads SQVTM; CDR2 reads ANQGSEA. The V gene end was trimmed by 3 bases and the J gene end by 6 bases; junction bases not matched to a gene: 12. Here the CDR3 reads CSVDFRTGGGLAEAFF. CDR3 nucleotides: TGCAGCGTTGATTTTCGGACAGGGGGCGGATTGGCTGAAGCTTTCTTT.

The chain combines TRBV6-5 with TRBJ1-2; D unresolved. V was cut by 11 bases and J by 7 bases, with 14 bases left in between. In germline, CDR1 is MNHEY, CDR2 SVGAGI. This CDR3 spans 11 amino acids. The CDR3 loop reads CAAGRVPGYTF. In DNA form, the CDR3 reads TGTGCCGCGGGGAGGGTTCCTGGCTACACCTTC.

This clonotype was detected many times. This chain connects TRBV15 to TRBJ1-2; no reliable D call. The germline V gene has CDR1 LNHNV and CDR2 YYDKDF (reference sequence). There are 16 residues in the CDR3. Trimming removed 0 bases at V and 3 bases at J, with 14 bases between. CDR3 residues: CATSRDGPDIYYGYTF. CDR3 nucleotide sequence: TGTGCCACCAGCAGAGATGGGCCTGACATCTACTATGGCTACACCTTC.

This clonotype was seen ten or more times. The chain employs TRBV20-1 and TRBJ2-7, with D hard to call. CDR1 and CDR2 (germline): DFQATT, SNEGSKA (reference sequence). The CDR3 is 12 residues long. Trimming shortened V by 7 bases and J by 0 bases, and 10 bases separated the two germline ends. The CDR3 loop reads CSGRSRSYEQYF. Written as DNA, the CDR3 is TGCAGTGGGAGAAGCCGCTCCTACGAGCAGTACTTC.

This clonotype was observed at least ten times. The chain employs TRBV20-1 and TRBJ1-5; TRBD1 might be the D (5 bases). Deletions cut 5 bases from V and 8 bases from J, with 13 bases between. The CDR3 loop spans 12 amino acids. The germline V gene has CDR1 DFQATT and CDR2 SNEGSKA (reference sequence). The CDR3 DNA sequence: TGCAGTGCTTCTCTGATGGGGGAGCCCCAGCATTTT. Protein: CSASLMGEPQHF.

This chain uses TRBV5-4 with TRBJ2-3, with D hard to call. This CDR3 spans 12 amino acids. Germline V gives CDR1 SGHNT, CDR2 YYREEE (reference sequence). Trimming took 8 bases from V and 4 from J, leaving 11 bases between them. CDR3 amino acids: CASGIKPDTQYF. The DNA of the CDR3 is TGTGCCAGTGGGATAAAACCAGATACGCAGTATTTT.

This clonotype was seen repeatedly, ten times or more. The chain is built from TRBV7-3 and TRBJ2-1; D might be TRBD2 (6 bases). Germline assignment: CDR1 SGHTA and CDR2 FQGTGA. CDR3 length: 15 residues. V lost 2 bases to trimming and J lost 5 bases, with 13 bases between them. The CDR3: CASSLLEGRDNEQFF. CDR3 bases: TGTGCCAGCAGCTTACTGGAGGGACGGGACAATGAGCAGTTCTTC. Based on the CDR3 plus reference TRBV7-3 and TRBJ2-1, the full variable domain is GAGVSQTPSNKVTEKGKYVELRCDPISGHTALYWYRQSLGQGPEFLIYFQGTGAADDSGLPNDRFFAVRPEGSVSTLKIQRTERGDSAVYLCASSLLEGRDNEQFFGPGTRLTVL.

The genes are TRBV2 and TRBJ2-1; TRBD2 matches at 10 bases. This CDR3 spans 15 amino acids. The V gene's germline CDR1 is SNHLY and CDR2 FYNNEI. V shed 7 bases, J shed 7 bases, and the junction held 10 bases outside the gene matches. The CDR3 is CASTHLAGAGNEQFF. Written as DNA, the CDR3 is TGTGCCAGCACCCACCTAGCGGGAGCAGGGAATGAGCAGTTCTTC.

The chain couples TRBV9 to TRBJ2-6; possible D gene TRBD2, 5 bases. The CDR3 covers 16 residues. Germline assignment: CDR1 SGDLS and CDR2 YYNGEE. V was trimmed by 0 bases and J by 0 bases, leaving 7 bases between them. The CDR3 coding sequence is TGTGCCAGCAGCGTAGGGGAGAACTCTGGGGCCAACGTCCTGACTTTC. Its protein is CASSVGENSGANVLTF.

This clonotype occurred many times. V is TRBV20-1 and J is TRBJ2-4, with 7 bases that match TRBD2. The CDR3 totals 13 residues. From germline, CDR1 is DFQATT and CDR2 SNEGSKA (reference sequence). The CDR3 coding sequence is TGCAGCGAGGCGGGGGAAACCAAAAACATTCAGTACTTC. This gives the protein CSEAGETKNIQYF.

This clonotype was counted ten times or more. This chain links TRBV30 with TRBJ2-7; D is perhaps TRBD2 (6 bases). The CDR3 has 14 amino acids. The V end lost 3 bases, the J end lost 4 bases, and 16 bases lay between the germline ends. The germline gives CDR1 GTSNPN, CDR2 SVGIG (reference sequence). CDR3 bases: TGTGCCTGGAGAATCCGGGGGACGTCGTACGAGCAGTACTTC. Its translation is CAWRIRGTSYEQYF.

The sample holds many counts of this clonotype. The gene calls are TRBV5-8 and TRBJ2-1, with 9 bases fitting TRBD2. CDR3 size: 16 residues. V gave up 2 bases and J gave up 1 base; unmatched junction bases: 4. Germline V gives CDR1 SGHTS, CDR2 YDEGEE. The CDR3 DNA reads TGTGCCAGCAGCTTTTTTAGCGGGAGTTCCTACAATGAGCAGTTCTTC. Translating it yields CASSFFSGSSYNEQFF.

This clonotype showed up just a few times. This chain joins TRBV4-3 and TRBJ2-5, with D perhaps matching TRBD2 (6 bases). Trimming shortened V by 4 bases and J by 3 bases, and 15 bases separated the two germline ends. This CDR3 comprises 15 residues. Per the germline V gene, CDR1 is LGHNA and CDR2 is YSLEER. The CDR3 bases are TGCGCCAGCAGCCCCACTAGCTGGATCGAAGAGACCCAGTACTTC. Its protein is CASSPTSWIEETQYF.

Many counts were recorded for this clonotype. The rearrangement links TRBV10-3 to TRBJ2-1; no clear D. Trimming shortened V by 5 bases and J by 7 bases, and 6 bases separated the two germline ends. The CDR3 contains 11 residues. Germline-derived CDR1 and CDR2 are ENHRY and SYGVKD. This CDR3 is CAISTGNEQFF. CDR3 bases: TGTGCCATCAGTACCGGGAATGAGCAGTTCTTC.

Ten or more counts support this clonotype. The rearrangement links TRBV29-1 to TRBJ1-5; the D is unclear. This CDR3 has 17 amino acids. CDR1 SQVTM and CDR2 ANQGSEA come from the germline V gene. Trimming left V 7 bases short and J 0 bases short, with 22 bases between. The CDR3 spells CSAELKNDPYSNQPQHF. The CDR3 nucleotides read TGCAGCGCAGAACTGAAGAACGACCCTTATAGCAATCAGCCCCAGCATTTT.

This chain links TRBV7-2 with TRBJ2-3; the D gene could be TRBD1 or TRBD2 (5 bases each). This CDR3 is built from 13 residues. CDR1 SGHTA and CDR2 FQGNSA come from the germline V gene. V was trimmed by 8 bases and J by 5 bases, leaving 14 bases between them. The CDR3 region has the DNA TGTGCCAGCGGTCAGGGACGACTAGATACGCAGTATTTT. It translates to CASGQGRLDTQYF.